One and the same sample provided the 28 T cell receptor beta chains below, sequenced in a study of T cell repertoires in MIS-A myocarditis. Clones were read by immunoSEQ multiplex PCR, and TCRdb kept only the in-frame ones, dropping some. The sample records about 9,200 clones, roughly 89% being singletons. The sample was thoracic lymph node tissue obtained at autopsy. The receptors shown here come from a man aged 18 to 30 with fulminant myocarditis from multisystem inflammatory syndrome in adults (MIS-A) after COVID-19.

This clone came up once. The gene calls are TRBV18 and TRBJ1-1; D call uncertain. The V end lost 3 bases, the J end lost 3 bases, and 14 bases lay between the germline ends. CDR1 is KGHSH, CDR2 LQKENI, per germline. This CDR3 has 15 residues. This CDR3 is CASSPSYGWDTEAFF. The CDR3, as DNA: TGTGCCAGCTCACCTAGTTACGGGTGGGACACTGAAGCTTTCTTT.

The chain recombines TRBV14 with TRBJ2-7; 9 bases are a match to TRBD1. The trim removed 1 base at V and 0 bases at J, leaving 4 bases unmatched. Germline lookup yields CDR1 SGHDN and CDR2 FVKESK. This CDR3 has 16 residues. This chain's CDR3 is CASSQVTGGGSYEQYF. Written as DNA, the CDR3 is TGTGCCAGCAGCCAAGTAACAGGGGGCGGCTCCTACGAGCAGTACTTC. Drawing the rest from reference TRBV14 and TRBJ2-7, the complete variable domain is EAGVTQFPSHSVIEKGQTVTLRCDPISGHDNLYWYRRVMGKEIKFLLHFVKESKQDESGMPNNRFLAERTGGTYSTLKVQPAELEDSGVYFCASSQVTGGGSYEQYFGPGTRLTVT.

CDR3 nucleotides: TGTGCCAGCAGCGCCCGGGACAGGGGGAGCTCTGGAAACACCATATATTTT. Translation gives CASSARDRGSSGNTIYF. The chain employs TRBV9 and TRBJ1-3; TRBD1 aligns across 11 bases. The CDR3 spans 17 residues. V shed 3 bases and J 0 bases; nucleotides not matched to a gene: 5. Germline loops: CDR1 SGDLS, CDR2 YYNGEE.

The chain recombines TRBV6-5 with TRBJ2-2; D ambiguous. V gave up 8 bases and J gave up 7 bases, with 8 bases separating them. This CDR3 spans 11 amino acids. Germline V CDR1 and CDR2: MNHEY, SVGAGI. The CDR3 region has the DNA TGTGCCAGCGGGTACGGCGGGGAGCTGTTTTTT. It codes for CASGYGGELFF.

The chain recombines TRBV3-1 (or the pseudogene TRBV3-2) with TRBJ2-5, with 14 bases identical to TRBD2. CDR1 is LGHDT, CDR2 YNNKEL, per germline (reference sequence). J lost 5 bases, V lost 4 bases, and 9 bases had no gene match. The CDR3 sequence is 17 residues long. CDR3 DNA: TGTGCCAGCAGCCCCTACCGGACTAGCGGGGGGCCGGAGACCCAGTACTTC. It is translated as CASSPYRTSGGPETQYF.

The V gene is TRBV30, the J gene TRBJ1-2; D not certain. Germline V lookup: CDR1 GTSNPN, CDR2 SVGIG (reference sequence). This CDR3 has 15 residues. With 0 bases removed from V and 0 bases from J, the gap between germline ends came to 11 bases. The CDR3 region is CAWSVYGGSNYGYTF. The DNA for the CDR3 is TGTGCCTGGAGTGTATACGGCGGATCTAACTATGGCTACACCTTC. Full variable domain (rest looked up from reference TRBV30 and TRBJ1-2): SQTIHQWPATLVQPVGSPLSLECTVEGTSNPNLYWYRQAAGRGLQLLFYSVGIGQISSEVPQNLSASRPQDRQFILSSKKLLLSDSGFYLCAWSVYGGSNYGYTFGSGTRLTVV.

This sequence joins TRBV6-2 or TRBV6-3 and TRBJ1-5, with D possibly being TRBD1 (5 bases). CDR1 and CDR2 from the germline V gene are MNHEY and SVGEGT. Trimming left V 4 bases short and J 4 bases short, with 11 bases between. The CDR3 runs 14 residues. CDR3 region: CASSSGGENQPQHF. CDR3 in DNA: TGTGCCAGCAGTTCAGGAGGGGAAAATCAGCCCCAGCATTTT.

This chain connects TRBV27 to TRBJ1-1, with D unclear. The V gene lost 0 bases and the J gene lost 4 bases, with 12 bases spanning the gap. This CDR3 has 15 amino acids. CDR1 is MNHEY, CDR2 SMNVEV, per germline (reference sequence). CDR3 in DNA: TGTGCCAGCAGTTTATCGGCGTCGGGGTTCACTGAAGCTTTCTTT. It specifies CASSLSASGFTEAFF.

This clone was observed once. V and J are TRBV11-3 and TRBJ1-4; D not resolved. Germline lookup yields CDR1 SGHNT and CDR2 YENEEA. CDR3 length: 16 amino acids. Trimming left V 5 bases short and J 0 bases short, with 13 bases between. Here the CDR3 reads CASSTRHGATNEKLFF. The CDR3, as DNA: TGTGCCAGCAGCACCCGACACGGAGCAACTAATGAAAAACTGTTTTTT.

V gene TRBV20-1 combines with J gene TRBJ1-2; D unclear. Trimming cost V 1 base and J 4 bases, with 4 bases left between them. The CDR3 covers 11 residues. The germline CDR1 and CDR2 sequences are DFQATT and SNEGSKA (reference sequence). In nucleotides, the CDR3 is TGCAGTGCTAGAGTTGCCTATGGCTACACCTTC. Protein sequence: CSARVAYGYTF.

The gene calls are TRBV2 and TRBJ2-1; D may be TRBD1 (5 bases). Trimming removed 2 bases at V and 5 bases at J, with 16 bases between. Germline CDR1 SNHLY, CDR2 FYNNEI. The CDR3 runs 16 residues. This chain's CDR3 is CASSESGRGTHNEQFF. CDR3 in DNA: TGTGCCAGCAGTGAAAGTGGTAGGGGTACCCACAATGAGCAGTTCTTC.

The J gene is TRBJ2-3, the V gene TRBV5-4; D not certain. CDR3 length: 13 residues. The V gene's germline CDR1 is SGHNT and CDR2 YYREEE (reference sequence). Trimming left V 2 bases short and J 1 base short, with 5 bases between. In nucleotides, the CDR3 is TGTGCCAGCAGCTTACCCCGCACAGATACGCAGTATTTT. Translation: CASSLPRTDTQYF.

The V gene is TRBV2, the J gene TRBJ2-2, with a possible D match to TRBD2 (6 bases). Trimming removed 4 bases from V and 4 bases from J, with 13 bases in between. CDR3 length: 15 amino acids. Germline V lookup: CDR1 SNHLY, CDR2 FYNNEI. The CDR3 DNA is TGTGCCAGCAGTGCCCCTAGGACTATCACCGGGGAGCTGTTTTTT. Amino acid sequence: CASSAPRTITGELFF.

As DNA, the CDR3 is TGTGCCAGCAGTTCCGGCGTACACGAGCAGTACTTC. It encodes CASSSGVHEQYF. The chain combines TRBV27 with TRBJ2-7, with D unclear. Germline lookup yields CDR1 MNHEY and CDR2 SMNVEV (reference sequence). Between the trimmed V and J ends, which lost 4 bases and 5 bases, there was a span of 9 bases. This CDR3 has 12 amino acids.

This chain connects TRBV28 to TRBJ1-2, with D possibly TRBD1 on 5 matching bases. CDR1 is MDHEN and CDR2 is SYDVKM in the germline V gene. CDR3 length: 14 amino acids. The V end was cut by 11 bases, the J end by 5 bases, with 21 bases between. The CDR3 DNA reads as TGTGCCCTCCAATCCACAGGCTCCTCTTATGGCTACACCTTC. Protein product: CALQSTGSSYGYTF.

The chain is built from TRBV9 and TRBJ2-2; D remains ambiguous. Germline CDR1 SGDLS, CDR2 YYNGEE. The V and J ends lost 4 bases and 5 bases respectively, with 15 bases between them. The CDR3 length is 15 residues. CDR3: CASSPGAKRTGELFF. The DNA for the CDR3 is TGTGCCAGCAGCCCGGGCGCCAAGAGGACCGGGGAGCTGTTTTTT.

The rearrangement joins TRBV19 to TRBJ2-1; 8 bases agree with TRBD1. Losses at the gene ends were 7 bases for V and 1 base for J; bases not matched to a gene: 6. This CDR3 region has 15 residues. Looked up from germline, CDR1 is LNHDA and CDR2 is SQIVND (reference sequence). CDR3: CASIPDRASYNEQFF. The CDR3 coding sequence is TGTGCCAGTATCCCGGACAGGGCATCCTACAATGAGCAGTTCTTC.

The CDR3, as DNA: TGTGCCAGCAGCTCCACGGGACAGGCCCTCTACGAGCAGTACTTC. It yields the protein CASSSTGQALYEQYF. The chain couples TRBV7-9 to TRBJ2-7; 8 bases line up with TRBD1. CDR1 and CDR2 (germline): SEHNR, FQNEAQ (reference sequence). The CDR3 spans 15 residues. V was pared by 4 bases and J by 3 bases, with 8 bases of the junction left unmatched.

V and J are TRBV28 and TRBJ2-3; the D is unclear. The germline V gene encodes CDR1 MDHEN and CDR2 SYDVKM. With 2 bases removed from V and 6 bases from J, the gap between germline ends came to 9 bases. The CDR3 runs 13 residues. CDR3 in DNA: TGTGCCAGCAGTTTACCCTCCAGGGATACGCAGTATTTT. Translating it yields CASSLPSRDTQYF.

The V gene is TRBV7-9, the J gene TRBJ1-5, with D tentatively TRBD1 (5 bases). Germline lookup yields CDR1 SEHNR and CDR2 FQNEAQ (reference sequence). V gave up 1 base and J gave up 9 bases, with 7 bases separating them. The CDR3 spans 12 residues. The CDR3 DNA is TGTGCCAGCAGCTTAGGGGGGAGGCCCCAGCATTTT. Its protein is CASSLGGRPQHF.

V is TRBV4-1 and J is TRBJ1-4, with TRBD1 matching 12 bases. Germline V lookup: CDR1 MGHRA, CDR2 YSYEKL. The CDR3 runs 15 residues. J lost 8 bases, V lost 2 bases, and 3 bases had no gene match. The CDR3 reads CASSQTGTGGEKLFF. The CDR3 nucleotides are TGCGCCAGCAGCCAAACCGGGACAGGGGGCGAAAAACTGTTTTTT.

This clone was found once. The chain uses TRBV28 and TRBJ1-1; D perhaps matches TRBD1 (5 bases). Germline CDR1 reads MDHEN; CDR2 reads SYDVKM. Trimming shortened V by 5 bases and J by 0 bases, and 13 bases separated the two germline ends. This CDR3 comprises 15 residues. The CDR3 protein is CASSMYWGLNTEAFF. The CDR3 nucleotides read TGTGCCAGCAGTATGTACTGGGGGTTGAACACTGAAGCTTTCTTT.

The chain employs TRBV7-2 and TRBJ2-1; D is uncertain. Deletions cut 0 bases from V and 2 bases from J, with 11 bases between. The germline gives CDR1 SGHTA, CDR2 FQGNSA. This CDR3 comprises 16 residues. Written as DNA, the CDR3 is TGTGCCAGCAGCTTAGCGGTCTCCCCCCCCTACAATGAGCAGTTCTTC. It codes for CASSLAVSPPYNEQFF.

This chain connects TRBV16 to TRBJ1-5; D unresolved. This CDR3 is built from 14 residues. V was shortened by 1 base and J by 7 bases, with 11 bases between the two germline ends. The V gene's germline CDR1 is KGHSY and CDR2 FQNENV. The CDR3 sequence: CASSQYVGGQPQHF. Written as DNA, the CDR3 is TGTGCCAGCAGCCAATACGTTGGCGGCCAGCCCCAGCATTTT. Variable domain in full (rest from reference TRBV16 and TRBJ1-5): GEEVAQTPKHLVRGEGQKAKLYCAPIKGHSYVFWYQQVLKNEFKFLISFQNENVFDETGMPKERFSAKCLPNSPCSLEIQATKLEDSAVYFCASSQYVGGQPQHFGDGTRLSIL.

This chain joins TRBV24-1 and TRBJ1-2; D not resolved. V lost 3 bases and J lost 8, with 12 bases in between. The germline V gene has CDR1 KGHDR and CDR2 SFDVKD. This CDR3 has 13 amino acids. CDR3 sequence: CATSDIREGGYTF. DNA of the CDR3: TGTGCCACCAGTGATATACGGGAAGGGGGCTACACCTTC.

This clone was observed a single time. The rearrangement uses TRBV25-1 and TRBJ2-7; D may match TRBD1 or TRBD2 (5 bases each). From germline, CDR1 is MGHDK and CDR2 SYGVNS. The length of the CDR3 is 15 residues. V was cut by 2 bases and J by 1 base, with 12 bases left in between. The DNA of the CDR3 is TGTGCCAGCAGTGAAATGGGGGACCGTTCCTACGAGCAGTACTTC. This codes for CASSEMGDRSYEQYF.

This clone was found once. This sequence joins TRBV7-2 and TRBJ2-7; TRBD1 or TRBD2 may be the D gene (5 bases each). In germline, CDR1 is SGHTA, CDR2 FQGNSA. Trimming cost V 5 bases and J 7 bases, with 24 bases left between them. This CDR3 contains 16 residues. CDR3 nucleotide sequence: TGTGCCAGCAGCCCGGGGACCTCCTTGAGAAGTGTGGAGCAGTACTTC. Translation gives CASSPGTSLRSVEQYF.

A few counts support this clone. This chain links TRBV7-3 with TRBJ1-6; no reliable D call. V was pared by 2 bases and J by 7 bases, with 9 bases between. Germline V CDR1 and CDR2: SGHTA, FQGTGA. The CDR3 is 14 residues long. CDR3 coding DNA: TGTGCCAGCAGCTTAGGAGACCAAAATTCACCCCTCCACTTT. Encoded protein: CASSLGDQNSPLHF.